The sequence of this T cell receptor beta chain was determined in a study of response to subunit inactivated influenza vaccine. MiXCR, run by TCRdb on the RT-PCR reads, gives a single entry per CDR3 protein. The sample has hundreds of thousands of distinct CDR3 sequences; 10% to 12% are singletons. CDR3 length equals 14 residues. Unmatched junction bases numbered 5, after V lost 3 bases and J lost 4 bases. On this clonotype itself: What it binds is not known.

Study observations and caveats: Authors suggested seasonal influenza vaccinations each recruit few new T cells.

The sample was also linked to a second study, of T cells expressing NK-cell markers. Per that paper: 5'RACE template switching built TCR beta cDNA with unique molecular identifiers. The study sequenced eight donors, seven HCMV-seropositive and one seronegative. Similarly, these clonotypes led the CD3+CD56-NKG2C+ fraction as well in several donors.

This sequence joins TRBV12-3 or TRBV12-4 and TRBJ1-1, with 7 bases fitting TRBD1. This clonotype originated in a man aged 45-65 years who received an inactivated influenza vaccine. Sequencing used PBMCs from blood, obtained on the day of vaccination. As DNA, the CDR3 is TGTGCCAGCAGTTTTCGACAGGGAGTCACTGAAGCTTTCTTT. It yields the protein CASSFRQGVTEAFF.